The clone carrying this TCR beta chain occurred many times. Clinicians diagnosed patients from clinical symptoms, serum thyroxine and TRAb, thyroid ultrasound and orbital computed tomography. This record belongs to a study of T cells in Graves' hyperthyroidism and ophthalmopathy. RNA transcripts yielded amplified TCR beta CDR3 regions. The primer set for the first-round RT-PCR of the TCR CDR3 was HTBI. TCRdb reprocessed the multiplex PCR reads with MiXCR, giving one entry per CDR3 protein. This table has about 620,000 distinct CDR3 sequences, roughly 16% appearing once. Sequencing was performed on blood. The TCR was taken from a woman aged 25 to 39 with Graves' hyperthyroidism.

The DNA for the CDR3 is TGTGCCAGCTCGACAGGGTTCGGCGATGAGCAGTTCTTC. Translated: CASSTGFGDEQFF. The chain combines TRBV7-9 with TRBJ2-1; 7 nucleotides align to TRBD1. The CDR3 loop spans 13 amino acids. V lost 8 bases, J lost 8 bases, and 9 bases stayed unmatched. Germline V gene lookup returns CDR1 SEHNR and CDR2 FQNEAQ (reference sequence).